The source of this TCR beta chain is a study of shared clonotypes between healthy human individuals. Study-level results: Around 5% was the fraction of naive CD4 clonotypes found shared across a few donors.

The CDR3 spans 16 residues. With 8 bases clipped from V and 4 bases from J, the junction kept 15 bases outside the gene matches. Germline V CDR1 and CDR2: MDHEN, SYDVKM. The data were produced by immunoSEQ multiplex PCR, yet TCRdb's version contains in-frame clones alone and is incomplete. Among some 700,000 clones listed, about nine tenths were seen once. A note on this clone: The antigen remains unidentified.

The clonotype originates from a young man in good health. Some clones in this sample may be carry-over from other donors' samples. V gene TRBV28 combines with J gene TRBJ2-3; 7 bases align to TRBD2. The sample consisted of memory CD8+ T cells from PBMCs. Indicated subset: CD45RO+ cells pooled with CCR7-negative TemRA cells. The CDR3 is CASREGLTFASDTQYF. In nucleotides, the CDR3 is TGTGCCAGCCGAGAGGGACTAACGTTTGCTTCAGATACGCAGTATTTT. The full variable domain, rest sourced from reference TRBV28 and TRBJ2-3, is DVKVTQSSRYLVKRTGEKVFLECVQDMDHENMFWYRQDPGLGLRLIYFSYDVKMKEKGDIPEGYSVSREKKERFSLILESASTNQTSMYLCASREGLTFASDTQYFGPGTRLTVL.